The sequence of this TCR beta chain was determined in a study of lymphopenia after photon versus proton radiotherapy. Study results and limitations: In patients who died, overall survival fell as post-nadir TCR diversity dropped more. Proton therapy kept repertoires fairly stable, unlike photons, which gained effector/memory cells.

As concerns this clone: Its antigen is currently unknown.

Profiling relied on immunoSEQ multiplex PCR, and the TCRdb table lists in-frame clones only, not all of them. The repertoire holds 75,000 to 90,000 clones, with around four fifths as singletons. The CDR3 is 16 amino acids. Germline V gene lookup returns CDR1 SEHNR and CDR2 FQNEAQ (reference sequence). V trimming: 4 bases; J trimming: 2 bases; junction bases outside the gene matches: 2. The sample was peripheral blood, taken from a patient treated with proton-based radiotherapy. The TCR sequence derives from a man aged 55 to 70 with pancreatic cancer. The chain has TRBV7-9 and TRBJ2-3; 14 bases line up with TRBD2. The CDR3 nucleotides are TGTGCCAGCAGCTCGGGACTAGCGGGGGTCACAGATACGCAGTATTTT. Protein product: CASSSGLAGVTDTQYF.